This T cell receptor beta chain was documented in a study of monozygotic twins with inflammatory bowel disease. The template was total RNA from whole blood, with no T cell sorting. From 3,500 to 4,500 ng of total RNA, each TCR library was prepared. Eight separate reactions per sample yielded the cDNA. Nested PCRs (16 and 9 cycles, two total) were applied to TCRalpha and TCRbeta cDNA. TCRdb re-called the 5' RACE reads and gives one entry per CDR3 protein, without DNA. Recorded for this sample: some 330,000 distinct CDR3 sequences. The CDR3 contains 16 residues. CDR1 and CDR2 (germline): LNHNV, YYDKDF (reference sequence).

The receptor was isolated from a human donor with ulcerative colitis or Crohn's disease, or a healthy co-twin of an affected twin (not recorded which). Sequenced sample: blood. The rearrangement uses TRBV15 and TRBJ2-7; TCRdb's D gene call, TRBD1, goes unchecked for lack of DNA. This CDR3 reads CATSRDSPDRAYEQYF.